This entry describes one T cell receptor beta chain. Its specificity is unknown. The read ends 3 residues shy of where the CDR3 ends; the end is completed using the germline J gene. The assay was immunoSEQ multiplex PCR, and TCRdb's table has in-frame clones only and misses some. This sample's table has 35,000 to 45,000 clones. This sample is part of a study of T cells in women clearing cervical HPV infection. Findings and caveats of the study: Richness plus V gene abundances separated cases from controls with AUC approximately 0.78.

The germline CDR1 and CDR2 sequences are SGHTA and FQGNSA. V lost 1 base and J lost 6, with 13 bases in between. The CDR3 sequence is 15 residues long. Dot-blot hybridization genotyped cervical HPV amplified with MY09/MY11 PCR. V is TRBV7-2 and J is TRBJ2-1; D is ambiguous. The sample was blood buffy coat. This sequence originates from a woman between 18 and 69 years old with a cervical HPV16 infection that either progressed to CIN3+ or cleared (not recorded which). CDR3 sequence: CASSLVAETRNEQFF. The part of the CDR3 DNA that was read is TGTGCCAGCAGCTTAGTGGCGGAAACTCGCAATGAG.